The clone carrying this TCR beta chain was seen once. No antigen is known for it. The CDR3 spans 17 residues. Trimming took 1 base from V and 0 from J, leaving 16 bases between them. Germline CDR1 reads SEHNR; CDR2 reads FQNEAQ (reference sequence). This sample was taken from a study of CD8 T cell repertoires and HIV-1 epitope variants. Overall study: Controls were a CMV, EBV and flu pool, Ebola AY9, and no peptide. Equal numbers of autologous T cell-negative cells presented antigen to enriched T cells.

Findings and limits, study-wide: Of fewer than 10 antigen-specific beta clonotypes, more than five appeared to cross-react with escape variants. No clonotypes responded to the TAALDMSHF plasma variant; roughly five recognized KF9, one HW9.

The protocol was immunoSEQ multiplex PCR, while the TCRdb copy is restricted to in-frame clones and leaves out a portion. The sample records 5,200 or so clones, roughly 65% being singletons. The chain recombines TRBV7-9 with TRBJ2-7; D perhaps matches TRBD2 (6 bases). This clonotype was sampled from a male donor with HIV. Sequenced material: cultured CD8+ T cells derived from PBMCs. The CDR3, as DNA: TGTGCCAGCAGCTTAGGGGGGGTGGGACGAAGCTCCTACGAGCAGTACTTC. This gives the protein CASSLGGVGRSSYEQYF.